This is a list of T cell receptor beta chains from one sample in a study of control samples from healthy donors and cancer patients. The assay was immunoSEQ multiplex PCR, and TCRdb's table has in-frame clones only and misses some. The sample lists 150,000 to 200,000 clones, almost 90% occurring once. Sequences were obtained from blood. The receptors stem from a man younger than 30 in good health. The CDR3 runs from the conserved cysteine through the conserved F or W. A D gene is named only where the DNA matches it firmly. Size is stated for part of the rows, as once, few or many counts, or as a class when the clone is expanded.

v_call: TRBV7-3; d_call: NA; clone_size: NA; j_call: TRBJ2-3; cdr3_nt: TGTGCCAGCGGAAGGAGCCGCACAGATACGCAGTATTTT; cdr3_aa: CASGRSRTDTQYF
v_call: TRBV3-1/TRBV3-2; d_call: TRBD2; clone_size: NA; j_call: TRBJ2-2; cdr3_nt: TGTGCCAGCAGCCCCCGCGGGGGGAACACCGGGGAGCTGTTTTTT; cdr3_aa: CASSPRGGNTGELFF
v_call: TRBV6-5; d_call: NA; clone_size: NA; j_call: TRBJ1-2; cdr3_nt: TGTGCCAGCAGTTACACGCTAGGGGGGAGCTATGGCTACACCTTC; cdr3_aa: CASSYTLGGSYGYTF
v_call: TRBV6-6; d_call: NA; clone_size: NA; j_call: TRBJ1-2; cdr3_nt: TGTGCCAGCAGTTACTCAGGGACCTTGACGGGAGGCTACACCTTC; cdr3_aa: CASSYSGTLTGGYTF
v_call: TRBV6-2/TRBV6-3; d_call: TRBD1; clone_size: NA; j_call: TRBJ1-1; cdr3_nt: TGTGCCAGCAGTTACTCAGGGACAGGGCGCTTGGAGCAAGCTTTCTTT; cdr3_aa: CASSYSGTGRLEQAFF
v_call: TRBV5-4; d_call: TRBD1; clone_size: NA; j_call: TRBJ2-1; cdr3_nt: TGTGCCAGCAGCTTGGGGGGACAGGGGGCGAATGAGCAGTTCTTC; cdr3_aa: CASSLGGQGANEQFF
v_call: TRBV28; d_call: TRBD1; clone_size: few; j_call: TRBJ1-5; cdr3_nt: TGTGCCAGCAGTTTATCAGGGGGACGCAATCAGCCCCAGCATTTT; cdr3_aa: CASSLSGGRNQPQHF
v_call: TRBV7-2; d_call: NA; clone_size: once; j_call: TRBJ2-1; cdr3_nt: TGTGCCAGCAGCTTAGCCTGGGCGGCATACAATGAGCAGTTCTTC; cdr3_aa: CASSLAWAAYNEQFF
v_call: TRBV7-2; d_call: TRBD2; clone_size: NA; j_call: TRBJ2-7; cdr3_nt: TGTGCCAGCAGATCAGCGGGGGGGTTTGGCGAGCAGTACTTC; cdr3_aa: CASRSAGGFGEQYF
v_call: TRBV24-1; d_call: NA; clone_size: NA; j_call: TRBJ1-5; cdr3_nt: TGTGCCACCACCACCCGGGTGCAGGGAGGTCAGCCCCAGCATTTT; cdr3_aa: CATTTRVQGGQPQHF
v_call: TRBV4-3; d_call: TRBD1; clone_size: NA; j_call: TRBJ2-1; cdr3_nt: TGCGCCAGCAGCCATAGAGGGACAGGGGGCTTCGATGAGCAGTTCTTC; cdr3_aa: CASSHRGTGGFDEQFF
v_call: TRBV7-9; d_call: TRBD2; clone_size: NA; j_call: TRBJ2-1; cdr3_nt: TGTGCCAGCAGCTTAAGCCTACGACTAGCGGGGGAAAGAAATGAGCAGTTCTTC; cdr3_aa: CASSLSLRLAGERNEQFF
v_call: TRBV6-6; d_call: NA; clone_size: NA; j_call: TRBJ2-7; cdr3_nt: TGTGCCAGCAGTTTTGACGTGACCTACGAGCAGTACTTC; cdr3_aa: CASSFDVTYEQYF
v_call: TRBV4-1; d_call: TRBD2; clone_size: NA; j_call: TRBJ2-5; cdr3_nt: TGCGCCAGCAGCCGTCTGGCGGGGGGGCGAGAGACCCAGTACTTC; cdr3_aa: CASSRLAGGRETQYF
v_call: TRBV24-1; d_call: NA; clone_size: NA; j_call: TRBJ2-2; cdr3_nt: TGTGCCACCAGTGATTTGTCCGGGGTGGCCGGGGAGCTGTTTTTT; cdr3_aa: CATSDLSGVAGELFF
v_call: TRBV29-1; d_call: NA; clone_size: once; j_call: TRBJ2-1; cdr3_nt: TGCAGCGTTTTCGATGGACAGACCTACAATGAGCAGTTCTTC; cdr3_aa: CSVFDGQTYNEQFF
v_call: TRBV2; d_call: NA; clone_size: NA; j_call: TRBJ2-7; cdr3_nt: TGTGCCAGCAGGCTTCTGACGGACTCCTACGAGCAGTACTTC; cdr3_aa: CASRLLTDSYEQYF
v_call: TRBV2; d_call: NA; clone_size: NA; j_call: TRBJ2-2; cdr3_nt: TGTGCCAGCAAGGACGGGAGCACGGGCACCGGGGAGCTGTTTTTT; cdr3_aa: CASKDGSTGTGELFF
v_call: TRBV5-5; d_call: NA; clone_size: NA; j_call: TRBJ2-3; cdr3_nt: TGTGCCAGCAGCTTAGGGGGGACGCAGTATTTT; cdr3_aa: CASSLGGTQYF
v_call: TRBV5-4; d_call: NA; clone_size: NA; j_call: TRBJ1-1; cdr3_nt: TGTGCCAGCAGCTTGGACATACGGGGCACTGAAGCTTTCTTT; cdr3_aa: CASSLDIRGTEAFF
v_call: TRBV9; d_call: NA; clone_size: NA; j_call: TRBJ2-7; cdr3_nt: TGTGCCAGCAGCGTAGCGGCGGGGGCTTCCTTCGAGCAGTACTTC; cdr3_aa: CASSVAAGASFEQYF
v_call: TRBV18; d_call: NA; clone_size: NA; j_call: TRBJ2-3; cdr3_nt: TGTGCCAGCTCACCGGCGGGGTTTACAGATACGCAGTATTTT; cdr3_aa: CASSPAGFTDTQYF
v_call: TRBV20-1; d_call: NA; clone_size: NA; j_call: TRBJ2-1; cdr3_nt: TGCAGTGCTGCGGACAGTCAAACGAAGTTCTTC; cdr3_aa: CSAADSQTKFF
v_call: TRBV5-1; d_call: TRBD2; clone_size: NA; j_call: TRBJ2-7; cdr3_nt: TGCGCCAGCAGCTTGACTTTGGGACTAGCCTACGAGCAGTACTTC; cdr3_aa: CASSLTLGLAYEQYF
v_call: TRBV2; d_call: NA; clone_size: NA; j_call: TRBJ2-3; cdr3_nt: TGTGCCAGCAGGGGACGGGTCGGCACAGATACGCAGTATTTT; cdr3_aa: CASRGRVGTDTQYF
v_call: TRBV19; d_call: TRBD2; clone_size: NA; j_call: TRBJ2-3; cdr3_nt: TGTGCCAGTAGTACGGTGGGGACTAGCGGGCAAGATACGCAGTATTTT; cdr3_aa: CASSTVGTSGQDTQYF
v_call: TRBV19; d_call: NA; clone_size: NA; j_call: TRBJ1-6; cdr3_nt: TGTGCCAGTAGTTTCGGGACAAATTCACCCCTCCACTTT; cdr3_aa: CASSFGTNSPLHF
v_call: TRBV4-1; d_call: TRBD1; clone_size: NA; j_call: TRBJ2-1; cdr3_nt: TGCGCCAGCAGCCAAGACGGGACAGGTGGGAATGAGCAGTTCTTC; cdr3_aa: CASSQDGTGGNEQFF
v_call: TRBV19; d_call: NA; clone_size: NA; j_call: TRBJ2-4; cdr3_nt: TGTGCCAGTAGGCCGCGGGACAGTATAAACATTCAGTACTTC; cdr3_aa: CASRPRDSINIQYF
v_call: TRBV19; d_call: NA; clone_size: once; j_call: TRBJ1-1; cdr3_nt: TGTGCCAGTAGTATATCGGGCGCCCGGAACACTGAAGCTTTCTTT; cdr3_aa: CASSISGARNTEAFF
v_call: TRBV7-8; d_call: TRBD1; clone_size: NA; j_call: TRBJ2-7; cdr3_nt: TGTGCCAGCAGCTTAGAGGGGGCGATTTCCTACGAGCAGTACTTC; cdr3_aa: CASSLEGAISYEQYF
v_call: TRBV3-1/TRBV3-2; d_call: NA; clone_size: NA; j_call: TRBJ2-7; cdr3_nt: TGTGCCAGCAGCCACCCTCTACAGGGTATTGGCAACGAGCAGTACTTC; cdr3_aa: CASSHPLQGIGNEQYF
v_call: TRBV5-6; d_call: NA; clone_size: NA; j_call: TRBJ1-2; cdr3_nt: TGTGCCAGCAGCCAAATTGACAGAGCTAACTATGGCTACACCTTC; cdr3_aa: CASSQIDRANYGYTF
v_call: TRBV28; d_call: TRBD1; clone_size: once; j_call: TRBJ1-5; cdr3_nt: TGTGCCAGCAGGGCCCGGGGGACAGGGGCCAATCAGCCCCAGCATTTT; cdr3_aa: CASRARGTGANQPQHF
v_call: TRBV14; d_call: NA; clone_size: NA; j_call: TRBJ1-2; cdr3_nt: TGTGCCAGCAGCCAAGTCACGACTAACTATGGCTACACCTTC; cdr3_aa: CASSQVTTNYGYTF
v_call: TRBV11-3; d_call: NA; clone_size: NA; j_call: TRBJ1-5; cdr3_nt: TGTGCCAGCAGCTTTTCGAGCGTGAGCAATCAGCCCCAGCATTTT; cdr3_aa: CASSFSSVSNQPQHF
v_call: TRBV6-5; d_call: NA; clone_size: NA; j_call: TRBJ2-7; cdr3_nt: TGTGCCAGCAGTTACTCGAGCAGGGCTGAGGAGCAGTACTTC; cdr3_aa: CASSYSSRAEEQYF
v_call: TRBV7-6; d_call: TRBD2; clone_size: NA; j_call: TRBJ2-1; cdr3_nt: TGTGCCAGCAGACCATGGACTAGCGGGGGACCCTCCTACAATGAGCAGTTCTTC; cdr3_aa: CASRPWTSGGPSYNEQFF
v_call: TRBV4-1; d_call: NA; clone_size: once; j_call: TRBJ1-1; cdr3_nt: TGCGCCAGTAGGGGGACGTTAAAGGGCACTGAAGCTTTCTTT; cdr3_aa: CASRGTLKGTEAFF
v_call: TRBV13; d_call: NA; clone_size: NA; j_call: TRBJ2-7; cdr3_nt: TGTGCCAGCAGCTCCAGCTCCTACGAGCAGTACTTC; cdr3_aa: CASSSSSYEQYF
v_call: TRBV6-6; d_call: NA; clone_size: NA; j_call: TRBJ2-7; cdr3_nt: TGTGCCAGCGAAGGGAGAACCTACGAGCAGTACTTC; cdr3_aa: CASEGRTYEQYF
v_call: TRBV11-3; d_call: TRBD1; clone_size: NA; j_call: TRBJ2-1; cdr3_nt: TGTGCCAGCAGTTTAGGGGGGGACAGGGTGGTTAATGAGCAGTTCTTC; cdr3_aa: CASSLGGDRVVNEQFF
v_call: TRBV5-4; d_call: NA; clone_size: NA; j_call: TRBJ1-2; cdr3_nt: TGTGCCAGCAGCTTAGACGGGGGAAACTATGGCTACACCTTC; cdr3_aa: CASSLDGGNYGYTF
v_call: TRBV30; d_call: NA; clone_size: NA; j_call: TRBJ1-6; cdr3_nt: TGTGCCTGGAGTGTGGGGAGAACAGTGCCCATTTCACCCCTCCACTTT; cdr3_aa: CAWSVGRTVPISPLHF
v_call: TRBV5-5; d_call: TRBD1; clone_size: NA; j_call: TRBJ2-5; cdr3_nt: TGTGCCAGCAGCTTGGCAGGGGGTGGGCAAGAGACCCAGTACTTC; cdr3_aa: CASSLAGGGQETQYF
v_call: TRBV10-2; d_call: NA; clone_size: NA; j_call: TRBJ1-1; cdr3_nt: TGCGCCAGCAGGGTAGCTAACACTGAATTCGTTGCTTTCTTT; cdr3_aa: CASRVANTEFVAFF
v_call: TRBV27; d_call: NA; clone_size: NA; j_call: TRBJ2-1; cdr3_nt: TGTGCCAGCAGTTTATCTCACAGGGTATTCTACAATGAGCAGTTCTTC; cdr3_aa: CASSLSHRVFYNEQFF
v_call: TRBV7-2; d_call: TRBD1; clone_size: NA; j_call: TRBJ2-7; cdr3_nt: TGTGCCAGCAGCTTAGGTGGGACAGGGAACCACGAGCAGTACTTC; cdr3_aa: CASSLGGTGNHEQYF
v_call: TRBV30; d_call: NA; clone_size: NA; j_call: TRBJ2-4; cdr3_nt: TGTGCCTGGAGTGTACTCCGGGTGGCCAAAAACATTCAGTACTTC; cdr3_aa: CAWSVLRVAKNIQYF
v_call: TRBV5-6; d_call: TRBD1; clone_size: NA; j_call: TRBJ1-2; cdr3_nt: TGTGCCAGCCGACAGGGGGCAGGTGGCTACACCTTC; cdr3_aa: CASRQGAGGYTF
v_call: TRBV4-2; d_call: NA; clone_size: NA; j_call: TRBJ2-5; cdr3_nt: TGTGCCAGCAGCCAAGATATCGCAGAGACCCAGTACTTC; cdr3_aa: CASSQDIAETQYF
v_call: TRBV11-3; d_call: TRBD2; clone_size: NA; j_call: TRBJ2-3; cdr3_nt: TGTGCCAGCAGCTTGGGGCTAGCGGGGGGACGCACAGATACGCAGTATTTT; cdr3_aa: CASSLGLAGGRTDTQYF
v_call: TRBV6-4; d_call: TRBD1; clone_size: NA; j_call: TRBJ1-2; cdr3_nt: TGTGCCAGCAGTCCAGACAGGGAGGGAGGCTACACCTTC; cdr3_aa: CASSPDREGGYTF
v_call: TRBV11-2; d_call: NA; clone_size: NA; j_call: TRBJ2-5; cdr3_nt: TGTGCCAGCAGCTTAGTACAGGAGACCCAGTACTTC; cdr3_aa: CASSLVQETQYF
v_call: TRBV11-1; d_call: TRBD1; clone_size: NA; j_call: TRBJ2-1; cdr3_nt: TGTGCCAGCAGTGAGGACAGGGGGCCCTACAATGAGCAGTTCTTC; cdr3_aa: CASSEDRGPYNEQFF
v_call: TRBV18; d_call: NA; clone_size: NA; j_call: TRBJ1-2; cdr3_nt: TGTGCCAGCTCACCGGGACGGAACTATGGCTACACCTTC; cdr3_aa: CASSPGRNYGYTF
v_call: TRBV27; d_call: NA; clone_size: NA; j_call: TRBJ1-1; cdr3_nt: TGTGCCAGCAGTTTGGCAGAGAACACTGAAGCTTTCTTT; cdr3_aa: CASSLAENTEAFF
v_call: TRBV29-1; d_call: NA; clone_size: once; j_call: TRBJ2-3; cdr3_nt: TGCAGCGTTGGTTGGGGTTCAGATACGCAGTATTTT; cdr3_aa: CSVGWGSDTQYF
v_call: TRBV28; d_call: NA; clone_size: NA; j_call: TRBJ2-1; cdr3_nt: TGTGCCAGCAGGCCAGCAGGGAGAGGCAATGAGCAGTTCTTC; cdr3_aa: CASRPAGRGNEQFF
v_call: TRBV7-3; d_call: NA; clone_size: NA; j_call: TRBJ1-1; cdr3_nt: TGTGCCAGCAGCTTCCGCGATGGGGGGCTTGGGACTGAAGCTTTCTTT; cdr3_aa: CASSFRDGGLGTEAFF